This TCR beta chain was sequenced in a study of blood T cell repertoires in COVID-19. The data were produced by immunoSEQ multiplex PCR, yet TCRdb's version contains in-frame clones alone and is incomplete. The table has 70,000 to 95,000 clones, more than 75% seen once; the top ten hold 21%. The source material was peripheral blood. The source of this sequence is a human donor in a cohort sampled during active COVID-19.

Written as DNA, the CDR3 is TGTGCTAGTGGTCCTTCGAGGGGGACTGAAGCTTTCTTT. This codes for CASGPSRGTEAFF. The gene calls are TRBV12-5 and TRBJ1-1; TRBD1 might be the D (6 bases). The CDR3 is made up of 13 amino acids. Germline V gives CDR1 LGHNT, CDR2 FRNRAP. Trimming left V 5 bases short and J 5 bases short, with 12 bases between.